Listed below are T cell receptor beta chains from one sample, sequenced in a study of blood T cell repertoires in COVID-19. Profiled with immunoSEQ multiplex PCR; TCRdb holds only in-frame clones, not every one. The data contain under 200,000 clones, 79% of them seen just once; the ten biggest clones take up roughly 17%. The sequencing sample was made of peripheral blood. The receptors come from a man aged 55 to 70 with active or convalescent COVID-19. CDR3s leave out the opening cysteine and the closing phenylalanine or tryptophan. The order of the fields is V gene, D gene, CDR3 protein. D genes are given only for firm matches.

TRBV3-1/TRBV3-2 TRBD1 ASSPMDRGQAGYT
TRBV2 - ASSGTRYNEQF
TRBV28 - ASSLSRGHVKGYT
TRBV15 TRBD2 ATSPPGGAYEQY
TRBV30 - AWSPGGDGSPLH
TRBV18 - ASSPRAGTGVYNEQF
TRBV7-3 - ASSRNRGELF
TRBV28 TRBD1 ASSWDSNYGYT
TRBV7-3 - ASSFRGGDYNEQF
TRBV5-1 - ASSLAQGRAGNTIY
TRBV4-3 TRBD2 ASSQSSGSSYEQY
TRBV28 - ASSPDGDGYT
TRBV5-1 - ASSLAFSDTQY
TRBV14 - ASSQAQGMGQETQY
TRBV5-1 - ASSLGQYNEQF
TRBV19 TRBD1 ASSPGGEETQY
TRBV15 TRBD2 ATRELAGPYEQY
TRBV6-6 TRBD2 ASTPSGSSYEQY
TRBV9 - ASSSSGSGNTIY
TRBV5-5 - ASSPGHPVGNEKLF
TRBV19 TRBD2 ASSTPWAGGTDTQY
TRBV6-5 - ASSPRGKMGQPQH
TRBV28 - ASSWAGDRPGYT
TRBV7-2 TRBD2 ASSFGLEGETQY
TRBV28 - ASSLPRTGNTIY
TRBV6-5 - ASSYGPHNEQF
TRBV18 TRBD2 ASSPIRLADEQY
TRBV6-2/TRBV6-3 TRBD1 ASSATGATNEKLF
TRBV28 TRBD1 ATRDSSYNEQF